Sequencing of this T cell receptor (beta chain) was carried out in a study of shared clonotypes between healthy human individuals. Naivety among CD8 cells was defined by CD45RO negativity and positive CCR7 selection, thereby excluding terminally differentiated effector memory CD45RA+ cells. Looked up from germline, CDR1 is SGHNT and CDR2 is YYREEE (reference sequence). This CDR3 spans 15 amino acids. Trimming removed 1 base at V and 1 base at J, with 10 bases between. Sequencing was performed with immunoSEQ multiplex PCR; in TCRdb, only in-frame clones are kept and a portion is missing. This sample has about 1,900,000 clones, with just under 95% found just once.

The specimen was naive CD8+ T cells sorted from blood. The gene calls are TRBV5-4 and TRBJ2-3, with D perhaps assigned TRBD1 or TRBD2 (6 bases each). This sequence was found in a man aged 18 to 30 in good health. The CDR3 region is CASSLWGAGTDTQYF. The CDR3 bases are TGTGCCAGCAGCTTGTGGGGGGCGGGCACAGATACGCAGTATTTT.